This record covers a single T cell receptor beta chain. This record belongs to a study of blood T cell repertoires in COVID-19. Study background: COVID-19 samples from acute and convalescent phases originated in the United States, Italy and Spain.

In the authors' workflow: The assay estimated nucleated cells by amplifying reference gene primers. Generated by immunoSEQ multiplex PCR, the TCRdb table keeps only in-frame clones and is missing some. The V and J calls and the clone size are those of that table, but D and trimming were determined from the DNA. This repertoire shows fewer than 250,000 clones, 83% found once; its top ten account for more than 8%. The CDR3 is 17 residues long. V shed 5 bases, J shed 6 bases, and the junction held 11 bases outside the gene matches. CDR1 and CDR2 from the germline V gene are MNHNY and SVGAGI (reference sequence).

The V gene is TRBV6-6, the J gene TRBJ2-1, with 12 bases fitting TRBD2. The clonotype was recovered from a woman aged 50 to 65 with acute or convalescent COVID-19. Input material: peripheral blood. CDR3 in DNA: TGTGCCAGCAGTCCGGTTCTAGCGGGAGGGCCCTCCAATGAGCAGTTCTTC. Protein product: CASSPVLAGGPSNEQFF.